This is a list of T cell receptor beta chains from one sample in a study of T-cell reconstitution after alpha-beta-depleted transplantation in children. TCRdb independently ran MiXCR on the PCR reads; one entry per CDR3 protein. The sample shows 150,000 to 200,000 distinct CDR3 sequences, 6.5% to 7.5% of them seen only once. The sample in question was PBMCs from the stem cell graft donor, obtained from the stem cell graft. These receptors were obtained from a human donor who donated a stem cell graft to a child with Wiskott-Aldrich syndrome. Both conserved end residues are part of each CDR3. Each record gives: D gene, V gene, J gene, clone size, CDR3 protein, CDR3 DNA. A D gene is named only where the DNA matches it firmly. Size tells how often a clone was seen (once, few, many) or the class of an expanded clone, and some rows leave it out.

d_gene: TRBD1; v_gene: TRBV20-1; j_gene: TRBJ1-5; abundance: many; CDR3aa: CSARDLRGQQPQHF; CDR3nt: TGCAGTGCTAGAGATCTCAGGGGGCAGCAGCCCCAGCATTTT
d_gene: TRBD2; v_gene: TRBV30; j_gene: TRBJ2-5; abundance: few; CDR3aa: CAWSQGGRGRETQYF; CDR3nt: TGTGCCTGGAGTCAGGGCGGGAGAGGTCGGGAGACCCAGTACTTC
d_gene: .; v_gene: TRBV5-5; j_gene: TRBJ2-1; abundance: .; CDR3aa: CASSPPSAMDEQFF; CDR3nt: TGTGCCAGCAGCCCCCCGTCCGCGATGGATGAGCAGTTCTTC
d_gene: .; v_gene: TRBV12-2; j_gene: TRBJ2-1; abundance: many; CDR3aa: CASRLREGGLRSSYNEQFF; CDR3nt: TGTGCAAGTCGCTTAAGGGAGGGCGGACTCCGCAGCTCCTACAATGAGCAGTTCTTC
d_gene: .; v_gene: TRBV5-1; j_gene: TRBJ2-3; abundance: many; CDR3aa: CATTQGSTDTQYF; CDR3nt: TGCGCCACCACCCAGGGATCTACAGATACGCAGTATTTT
d_gene: TRBD1; v_gene: TRBV30; j_gene: TRBJ1-2; abundance: .; CDR3aa: CAWSPGQGTNYGYTF; CDR3nt: TGTGCCTGGAGTCCGGGACAGGGTACTAACTATGGCTACACCTTC
d_gene: .; v_gene: TRBV6-1; j_gene: TRBJ2-1; abundance: many; CDR3aa: CASIRAGSSYNEQFF; CDR3nt: TGTGCCAGCATCCGGGCGGGGAGCTCCTACAATGAGCAGTTCTTC
d_gene: .; v_gene: TRBV28; j_gene: TRBJ1-5; abundance: few; CDR3aa: CASSFGPAQGSPQHF; CDR3nt: TGTGCCAGCAGTTTTGGGCCAGCTCAGGGATCGCCCCAGCATTTT
d_gene: .; v_gene: TRBV19; j_gene: TRBJ1-2; abundance: many; CDR3aa: CASSRSQKTGVYGYTF; CDR3nt: TGTGCCAGTAGTCGAAGCCAGAAGACAGGAGTCTATGGCTACACCTTC
d_gene: .; v_gene: TRBV30; j_gene: TRBJ2-2; abundance: many; CDR3aa: CAWIPGPPAGELFF; CDR3nt: TGTGCCTGGATCCCGGGCCCTCCGGCCGGGGAGCTGTTTTTT
d_gene: .; v_gene: TRBV7-9; j_gene: TRBJ1-1; abundance: many; CDR3aa: CASGLGFTNTEAFF; CDR3nt: TGTGCCAGCGGCTTAGGATTTACGAACACTGAAGCTTTCTTT
d_gene: .; v_gene: TRBV29-1; j_gene: TRBJ1-2; abundance: many; CDR3aa: CSVVLEVALF; CDR3nt: TGCAGCGTTGTTTTAGAAGTGGCCCTCTTC
d_gene: .; v_gene: TRBV20-1; j_gene: TRBJ1-2; abundance: .; CDR3aa: CSAEQVLTPYGYTF; CDR3nt: TGCAGTGCTGAACAGGTTCTCACCCCCTATGGCTACACCTTC
d_gene: .; v_gene: TRBV5-1; j_gene: TRBJ1-4; abundance: many; CDR3aa: CASSLDGEEKLFF; CDR3nt: TGCGCCAGCAGCTTGGACGGGGAGGAAAAACTGTTTTTT
d_gene: .; v_gene: TRBV27; j_gene: TRBJ2-3; abundance: many; CDR3aa: CASATLDTQYF; CDR3nt: TGTGCCAGCGCCACCCTGGATACGCAGTATTTT
d_gene: TRBD1; v_gene: TRBV7-2; j_gene: TRBJ1-5; abundance: many; CDR3aa: CASSLSAQGVSSNQPQHF; CDR3nt: TGTGCCAGCAGCTTAAGTGCACAGGGGGTTAGCAGCAATCAGCCCCAGCATTTT
d_gene: .; v_gene: TRBV6-1; j_gene: TRBJ1-1; abundance: many; CDR3aa: CASSHRYSGTVNTEAFF; CDR3nt: TGTGCCAGCAGCCACAGGTATTCGGGGACCGTGAACACTGAAGCTTTCTTT
d_gene: TRBD2; v_gene: TRBV12-3/TRBV12-4; j_gene: TRBJ2-1; abundance: many; CDR3aa: CASSPGLAGPSIYNEQFF; CDR3nt: TGTGCCAGCAGTCCCGGACTAGCGGGTCCATCAATATACAATGAGCAGTTCTTC
d_gene: .; v_gene: TRBV5-6; j_gene: TRBJ2-3; abundance: few; CDR3aa: CASSRLNGGVASADTQYF; CDR3nt: TGTGCCAGCAGCCGCCTGAACGGTGGTGTCGCGAGCGCAGATACGCAGTATTTT
d_gene: TRBD1; v_gene: TRBV14; j_gene: TRBJ1-1; abundance: many; CDR3aa: CASSQTWTGRYTEAFF; CDR3nt: TGTGCCAGCAGCCAAACTTGGACAGGGAGGTACACTGAAGCTTTCTTT
d_gene: .; v_gene: TRBV19; j_gene: TRBJ1-1; abundance: few; CDR3aa: CASKVRGNTEAFF; CDR3nt: TGTGCCAGTAAGGTCAGGGGGAACACTGAAGCTTTCTTT
d_gene: .; v_gene: TRBV24-1; j_gene: TRBJ2-3; abundance: many; CDR3aa: CATSDSRQLRADTQYF; CDR3nt: TGTGCCACCAGTGATTCCCGACAGCTCCGGGCAGATACGCAGTATTTT
d_gene: TRBD2; v_gene: TRBV20-1; j_gene: TRBJ2-3; abundance: many; CDR3aa: CSARDRDGGETDTQYF; CDR3nt: TGCAGTGCTAGAGATCGTGACGGGGGGGAAACAGATACGCAGTATTTT
d_gene: .; v_gene: TRBV14; j_gene: TRBJ2-1; abundance: .; CDR3aa: CASSQGGFWTEQFF; CDR3nt: TGTGCCAGCAGCCAAGGGGGGTTTTGGACTGAGCAGTTCTTC
d_gene: TRBD1; v_gene: TRBV2; j_gene: TRBJ1-5; abundance: many; CDR3aa: CASSEGQGDQPQHF; CDR3nt: TGTGCCAGCAGTGAGGGACAGGGGGATCAGCCCCAGCATTTT
d_gene: .; v_gene: TRBV28; j_gene: TRBJ2-7; abundance: few; CDR3aa: CASSSPAGSSYEQYF; CDR3nt: TGTGCCAGCAGTTCCCCAGCGGGTAGCTCCTACGAGCAGTACTTC
d_gene: TRBD1; v_gene: TRBV5-1; j_gene: TRBJ2-1; abundance: many; CDR3aa: CASSWGTGGASYNEQFF; CDR3nt: TGCGCCAGCAGCTGGGGAACAGGGGGCGCTTCCTACAATGAGCAGTTCTTC
d_gene: TRBD2; v_gene: TRBV20-1; j_gene: TRBJ2-7; abundance: many; CDR3aa: CSATLAASSYEQYF; CDR3nt: TGCAGTGCTACCCTAGCGGCGAGCTCCTACGAGCAGTACTTC
d_gene: .; v_gene: TRBV5-1; j_gene: TRBJ2-1; abundance: many; CDR3aa: CASSSSNRNEQFF; CDR3nt: TGCGCCAGCAGCTCCTCAAACCGCAATGAGCAGTTCTTC
d_gene: .; v_gene: TRBV5-1; j_gene: TRBJ1-3; abundance: many; CDR3aa: CASSSTSSGNTIYF; CDR3nt: TGCGCCAGCAGCTCCACAAGCTCTGGAAACACCATATATTTT
d_gene: TRBD1; v_gene: TRBV5-1; j_gene: TRBJ1-1; abundance: many; CDR3aa: CASSGRQGGGTEAFF; CDR3nt: TGCGCCAGCAGCGGGCGACAGGGTGGCGGCACTGAAGCTTTCTTT
d_gene: .; v_gene: TRBV4-3; j_gene: TRBJ2-1; abundance: many; CDR3aa: CASSFRTASNEQFF; CDR3nt: TGCGCCAGCAGCTTTCGGACCGCGAGCAATGAGCAGTTCTTC
d_gene: .; v_gene: TRBV10-3; j_gene: TRBJ1-6; abundance: many; CDR3aa: CAISADSNNSPLHF; CDR3nt: TGTGCCATCAGTGCCGACAGTAATAATTCACCCCTCCACTTT